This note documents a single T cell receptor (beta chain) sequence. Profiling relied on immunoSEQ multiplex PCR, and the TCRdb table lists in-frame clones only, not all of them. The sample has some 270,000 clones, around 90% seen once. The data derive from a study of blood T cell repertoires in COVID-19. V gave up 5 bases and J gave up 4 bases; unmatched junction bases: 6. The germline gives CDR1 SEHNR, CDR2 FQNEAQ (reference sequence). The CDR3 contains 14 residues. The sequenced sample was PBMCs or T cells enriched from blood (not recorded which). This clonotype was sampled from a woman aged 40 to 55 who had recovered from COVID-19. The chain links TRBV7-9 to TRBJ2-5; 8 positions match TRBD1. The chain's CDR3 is CASSPGQGGETQYF. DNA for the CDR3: TGTGCCAGCAGCCCTGGACAGGGAGGAGAGACCCAGTACTTC. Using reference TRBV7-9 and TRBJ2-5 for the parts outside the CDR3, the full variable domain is DTGVSQNPRHKITKRGQNVTFRCDPISEHNRLYWYRQTLGQGPEFLTYFQNEAQLEKSRLLSDRFSAERPKGSFSTLEIQRTEQGDSAMYLCASSPGQGGETQYFGPGTRLLVL.